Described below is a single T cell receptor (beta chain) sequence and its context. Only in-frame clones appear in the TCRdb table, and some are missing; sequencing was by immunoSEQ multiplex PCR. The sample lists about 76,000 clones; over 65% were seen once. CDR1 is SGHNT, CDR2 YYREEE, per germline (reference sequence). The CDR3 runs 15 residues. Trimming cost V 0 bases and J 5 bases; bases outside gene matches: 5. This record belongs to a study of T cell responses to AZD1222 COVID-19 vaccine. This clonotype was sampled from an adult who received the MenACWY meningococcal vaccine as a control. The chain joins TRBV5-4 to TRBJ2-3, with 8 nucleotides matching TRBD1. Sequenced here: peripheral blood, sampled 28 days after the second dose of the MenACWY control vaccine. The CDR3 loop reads CASSLDRGDIDTQYF. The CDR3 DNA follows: TGTGCCAGCAGCTTGGACAGGGGGGATATAGATACGCAGTATTTT.